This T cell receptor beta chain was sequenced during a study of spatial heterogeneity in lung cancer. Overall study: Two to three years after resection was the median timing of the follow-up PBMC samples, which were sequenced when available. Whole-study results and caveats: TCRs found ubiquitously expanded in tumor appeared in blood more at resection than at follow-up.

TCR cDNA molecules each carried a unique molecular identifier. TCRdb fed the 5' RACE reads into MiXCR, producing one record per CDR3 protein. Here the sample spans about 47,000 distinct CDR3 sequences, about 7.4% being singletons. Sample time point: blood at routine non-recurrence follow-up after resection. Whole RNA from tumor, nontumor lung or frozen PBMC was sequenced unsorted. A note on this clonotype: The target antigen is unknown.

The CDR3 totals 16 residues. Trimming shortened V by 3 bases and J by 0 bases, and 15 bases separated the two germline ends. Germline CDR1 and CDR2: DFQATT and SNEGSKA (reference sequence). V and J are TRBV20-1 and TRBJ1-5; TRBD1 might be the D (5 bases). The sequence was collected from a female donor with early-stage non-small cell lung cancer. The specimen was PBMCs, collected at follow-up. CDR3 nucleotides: TGCAGTGCTAGTGGGGCGGGAGCGTATAGCAATCAGCCCCAGCATTTT. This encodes CSASGAGAYSNQPQHF.